These 6 T cell receptor beta chains were sequenced from one sample in a study of B cell selection in AIRE deficiency. Clones were read by immunoSEQ multiplex PCR, and TCRdb kept only the in-frame ones, dropping some. The sample has over 20,000 clones; 97% are singletons. Conventional CD4 T cells were sorted as CD4+CD127+ cells. Sequenced input: conventional CD4+ T cells sorted from PBMCs. Receptors were obtained from a human donor with AIRE deficiency.

This rearrangement joins TRBV5-5 to TRBJ1-5; unclear D gene. Trimming stripped 3 bases from V and 6 bases from J, with 13 bases between. CDR1 SGHKS and CDR2 YYEKEE come from the germline V gene (reference sequence). The CDR3 runs to 14 residues. CDR3 loop: CASSSDLGGQPQHF. DNA for the CDR3: TGTGCCAGCAGCTCGGATTTAGGTGGTCAGCCCCAGCATTTT. Looking up the rest from reference TRBV5-5 and TRBJ1-5 gives the full variable domain: DAGVTQSPTHLIKTRGQQVTLRCSPISGHKSVSWYQQVLGQGPQFIFQYYEKEERGRGNFPDRFSARQFPNYSSELNVNALLLGDSALYLCASSSDLGGQPQHFGDGTRLSIL.

The rearrangement uses TRBV7-3 and TRBJ2-4; TRBD1 might be the D (5 bases). V was shortened by 0 bases and J by 7 bases, with 25 bases between the two germline ends. The CDR3 is 19 amino acids. Germline CDR1 is SGHTA and CDR2 is FQGTGA. The CDR3 sequence is CASSLTSEKIGAVYNIQYF. The CDR3 DNA reads as TGTGCCAGCAGCTTAACTTCGGAAAAAATAGGGGCTGTGTATAACATTCAGTACTTC.

V is TRBV9 and J is TRBJ2-3; D possibly corresponds to TRBD2 (6 bases). Germline V gene data show CDR1 as SGDLS and CDR2 as YYNGEE. The CDR3 sequence is 16 residues long. Deletions cut 0 bases from V and 2 bases from J, with 13 bases between. The CDR3 loop is CASSVAGRDLTDTQYF. CDR3 bases: TGTGCCAGCAGCGTAGCAGGGCGGGACCTCACAGATACGCAGTATTTT.

This clone was found once. J is TRBJ2-7 and V is TRBV5-4; 7 positions match TRBD2. J gave up 3 bases and V 4 bases, and 7 bases lay outside the gene matches. This CDR3 spans 14 amino acids. From germline, CDR1 is SGHNT and CDR2 YYREEE (reference sequence). The CDR3, as DNA: TGTGCCAGCAGCCTCGATGCTAGCGGCTACGAGCAGTACTTC. Translating gives CASSLDASGYEQYF. The full variable domain, with the rest looked up from reference TRBV5-4 and TRBJ2-7, is ETGVTQSPTHLIKTRGQQVTLRCSSQSGHNTVSWYQQALGQGPQFIFQYYREEENGRGNFPPRFSGLQFPNYSSELNVNALELDDSALYLCASSLDASGYEQYFGPGTRLTVT.

In its sample, this clone was seen once. The V call is TRBV6-4, the J call TRBJ2-1; 10 bases match TRBD2. V was clipped by 4 bases and J by 4 bases; unmatched bases: 1. CDR1 is MRHNA, CDR2 SNTAGT, per germline. The CDR3 sequence is 14 residues long. CDR3: CASSVLAGYNEQFF. Written as DNA, the CDR3 is TGTGCCAGCAGTGTACTAGCGGGATACAATGAGCAGTTCTTC.

The chain carries TRBV19 and TRBJ1-3; no clear D gene. Trimming removed 5 bases at V and 9 bases at J, with 11 bases between. The germline gives CDR1 LNHDA, CDR2 SQIVND (reference sequence). This CDR3 comprises 12 residues. The CDR3 DNA follows: TGTGCCAGTAGTCCTAGACGGGGCACCATATATTTT. Protein sequence: CASSPRRGTIYF.